This T cell receptor (beta chain) appears in the sequencing data of a study of follicular helper T cells after annual influenza vaccination. Background on the study: Sampling occurred days 0, 7 and 28 after each influenza vaccination. Across the 2013-2014, 2014-2015 and 2015-2016 vaccination seasons, some subjects were resampled. The study, taken as a whole, reports: ICOS+CD38+ cTfh clonality change tracked circulating plasmablast frequency change.

The V segment lost 1 base and the J segment 4 bases; nucleotides outside the gene matches: 13. Germline CDR1 is SGHDT and CDR2 is YYEEEE. The CDR3 is 17 residues long. Only in-frame clones appear in the TCRdb table, and some are missing; sequencing was by immunoSEQ multiplex PCR. The data show fewer than 15,000 clones, with more than 65% seen just once and 0.4% to 0.55% held by the top ten. Sample time point: 2015-2016 season, pre-vaccination. In the case of this clone: The antigen is unknown.

The sequences come from CXCR5- memory CD4+ T cells sorted from blood, collected on the day of influenza vaccination. The rearrangement uses TRBV5-6 and TRBJ1-1; 7 nucleotides match TRBD1. This TCR was sampled from an adult who received the influenza vaccine. CDR3 nucleotides: TGTGCCAGCAGCTTGCGACCGGGACAGCGCTTGAGCACTGAAGCTTTCTTT. Its protein is CASSLRPGQRLSTEAFF.